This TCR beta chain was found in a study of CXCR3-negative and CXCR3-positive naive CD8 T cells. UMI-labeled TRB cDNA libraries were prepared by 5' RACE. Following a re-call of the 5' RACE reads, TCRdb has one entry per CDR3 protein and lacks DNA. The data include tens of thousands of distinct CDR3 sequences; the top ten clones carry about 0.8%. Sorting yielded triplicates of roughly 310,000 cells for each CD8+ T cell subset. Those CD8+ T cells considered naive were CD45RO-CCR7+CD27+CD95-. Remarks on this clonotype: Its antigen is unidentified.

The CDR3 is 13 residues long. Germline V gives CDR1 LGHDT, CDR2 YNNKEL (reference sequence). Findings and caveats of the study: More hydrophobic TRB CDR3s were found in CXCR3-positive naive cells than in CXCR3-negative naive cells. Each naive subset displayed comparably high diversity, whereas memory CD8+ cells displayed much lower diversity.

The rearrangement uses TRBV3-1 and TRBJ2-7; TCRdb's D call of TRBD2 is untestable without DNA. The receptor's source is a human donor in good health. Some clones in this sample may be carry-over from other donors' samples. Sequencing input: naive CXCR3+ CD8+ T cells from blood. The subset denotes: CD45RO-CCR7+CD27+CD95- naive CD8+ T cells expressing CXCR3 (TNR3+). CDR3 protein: CASSQGRSPKQYF.